The 18 T cell receptor beta chains listed next were all sequenced from one sample in a study of cytomegalovirus exposure and HLA in healthy donors (dated by TCRdb to about 2017). The method was the immunoSEQ multiplex PCR assay. For the multiplex PCR, a mixture combining 60 forward primers for TCR Vbeta segments and 13 reverse primers for TCR Jbeta segments was used. TCRdb obtained this table from immuneACCESS and retained in-frame rearrangements with V and J assigned. These tables miss some clones; where compared with another copy, unresolved V genes account for less than half of the shortfall, and the remainder is unexplained. This sample comprises fewer than 100,000 clones, around 80% of them detected only once. The top ten clonotypes cover approximately 2.7% of the sample. Input material: PBMCs. These receptors all stem from a male donor in good health and CMV-seropositive.

The genes are TRBV9 and TRBJ2-3, with 7 bases aligning to TRBD1. Per germline, CDR1 SGDLS and CDR2 YYNGEE. The CDR3 covers 16 residues. With V trimmed by 0 bases and J by 2 bases, 6 bases remained unmatched. The CDR3 sequence is CASSVAPTGYTDTQYF. CDR3 nucleotide sequence: TGTGCCAGCAGCGTAGCTCCGACAGGGTACACAGATACGCAGTATTTT. Full variable domain (outside the CDR3, taken from reference TRBV9 and TRBJ2-3): DSGVTQTPKHLITATGQRVTLRCSPRSGDLSVYWYQQSLDQGLQFLIQYYNGEERAKGNILERFSAQQFPDLHSELNLSSLELGDSALYFCASSVAPTGYTDTQYFGPGTRLTVL.

The chain is built from TRBV7-2 and TRBJ1-1, with 10 bases aligning to TRBD1. V gave up 5 bases and J gave up 0 bases; unmatched junction bases: 6. The CDR3 has 16 residues. Germline CDR1 and CDR2: SGHTA and FQGNSA. The DNA for the CDR3 is TGTGCCAGCAGCCCCCCGGGACAGGGGATGAACACTGAAGCTTTCTTT. This gives the protein CASSPPGQGMNTEAFF.

This clone was detected only once. This chain connects TRBV5-1 to TRBJ2-1, with 8 nucleotides matching TRBD2. The CDR3 totals 16 residues. V lost 3 bases, J lost 0 bases, and 5 bases stayed unmatched. Germline V lookup: CDR1 SGHRS, CDR2 YFSETQ. In nucleotides, the CDR3 is TGCGCCAGCAGCTACCTTACTAGCGGCTCCTACAATGAGCAGTTCTTC. Translated, it gives CASSYLTSGSYNEQFF.

This clone appeared once. The V and J genes are TRBV10-3 and TRBJ2-2, with TRBD1 matching 10 bases. Germline lookup yields CDR1 ENHRY and CDR2 SYGVKD. The CDR3 is made up of 15 amino acids. After removal of 2 bases from V and 7 bases from J, the junction contained 4 bases not matched to a gene. CDR3 protein: CAISEGQGGIGELFF. The CDR3 DNA is TGTGCCATCAGTGAGGGACAGGGGGGAATCGGGGAGCTGTTTTTT.

This clone has only one observation. CDR3 sequence reads: CTSSQPGLAGGTGELFF. The DNA of the CDR3 is TGCACCAGCAGCCAGCCGGGACTAGCGGGAGGCACCGGGGAGCTGTTTTTT. V usage is TRBV1 and J usage is TRBJ2-2; TRBD2, the table's D call, lacks a check against the DNA. TRBV1 has pseudogene status. The CDR3 totals 17 residues.

The chain links TRBV5-8 to TRBJ2-1; D possibly corresponds to TRBD2 (6 bases). The CDR3 covers 15 residues. The germline gives CDR1 SGHTS, CDR2 YDEGEE. The V end was cut by 2 bases, the J end by 2 bases, with 11 bases between. The CDR3, as DNA: TGTGCCAGCAGCTTCCGGGGGATAGCCTACAATGAGCAGTTCTTC. It codes for CASSFRGIAYNEQFF.

The chain is built from TRBV18 and TRBJ2-7; D remains unclear. The V gene lost 1 base and the J gene lost 2 bases, with 6 bases spanning the gap. CDR3 length: 13 amino acids. Germline values: CDR1 KGHSH, CDR2 LQKENI. The CDR3 DNA reads TGTGCCAGCTCACCACTATATGCCTACGAGCAGTACTTC. This codes for CASSPLYAYEQYF.

The chain links TRBV7-2 to TRBJ2-5; no clear D gene. Germline lookup yields CDR1 SGHTA and CDR2 FQGNSA. CDR3 length: 12 amino acids. V dropped 0 bases and J dropped 5 bases, with 4 bases sitting between them. CDR3 sequence (DNA): TGTGCCAGCAGCTTAGCCTCCGAGACCCAGTACTTC. Translating it yields CASSLASETQYF. Using reference TRBV7-2 and TRBJ2-5 for the parts outside the CDR3, the full variable domain is GAGVSQSPSNKVTEKGKDVELRCDPISGHTALYWYRQSLGQGLEFLIYFQGNSAPDKSGLPSDRFSAERTGGSVSTLTIQRTQQEDSAVYLCASSLASETQYFGPGTRLLVL.

This clone has more than one count but fewer than ten. This chain joins TRBV6-5 and TRBJ2-3, with 11 bases that match TRBD2. The germline V gene has CDR1 MNHEY and CDR2 SVGAGI. The CDR3 consists of 16 residues. The V and J ends lost 0 bases and 4 bases, in that order; junction bases with no gene match: 3. DNA of the CDR3: TGTGCCAGCAGTTACTCAGGGACTAGCGGTTCAGATACGCAGTATTTT. Translated, it gives CASSYSGTSGSDTQYF.

The chain couples TRBV5-5 to TRBJ2-7; 8 nucleotides align to TRBD1. This CDR3 has 16 amino acids. Germline loops: CDR1 SGHKS, CDR2 YYEKEE (reference sequence). V gave up 4 bases and J gave up 1 base; unmatched junction bases: 10. CDR3: CASSAGPGGSSYEQYF. In DNA, the CDR3 is TGTGCCAGCAGCGCCGGGCCAGGGGGCAGTTCCTACGAGCAGTACTTC.

This clone has just a few counts. The chain employs TRBV5-6 and TRBJ1-1, with no clear D. Trimming took off 7 bases at V and 4 bases at J, with 11 bases between the two ends. Germline assignment: CDR1 SGHDT and CDR2 YYEEEE. The CDR3 loop spans 12 amino acids. Here the CDR3 reads CASWGAITEAFF. The CDR3 DNA reads TGTGCCAGCTGGGGAGCGATCACTGAAGCTTTCTTT.

The chain links TRBV7-6 to TRBJ2-3, with 10 bases aligning to TRBD2. This CDR3 is built from 17 residues. V shed 3 bases and J 4 bases; nucleotides not matched to a gene: 10. Per germline, CDR1 SGHVS and CDR2 FNYEAQ. CDR3 nucleotide sequence: TGTGCCAGCAGCTTGCTGGCTAGCGGGAGTCGGGCAGATACGCAGTATTTT. Translated, it gives CASSLLASGSRADTQYF.

The gene calls are TRBV25-1 and TRBJ1-5; no clear D gene. Germline-derived CDR1 and CDR2 are MGHDK and SYGVNS. The CDR3 contains 14 residues. The ends were cut back, 1 base at V and 6 bases at J, with 10 bases in the middle. The chain's CDR3 is CASSEFGLGQPQHF. Written as DNA, the CDR3 is TGTGCCAGCAGTGAATTTGGGCTGGGTCAGCCCCAGCATTTT.

J is TRBJ1-1 and V is TRBV7-2; D possibly corresponds to TRBD1 (6 bases). Germline V CDR1 and CDR2: SGHTA, FQGNSA. The CDR3 has 16 amino acids. Trimming removed 4 bases from V and 0 bases from J, with 15 bases in between. CDR3 in DNA: TGTGCCAGCAGCTCGAGGACCAGGGGAATGAACACTGAAGCTTTCTTT. It yields the protein CASSSRTRGMNTEAFF.

This chain connects TRBV5-1 to TRBJ1-1, with D hard to call. Trimming pared 0 bases from V and 1 base from J, leaving 16 bases between. The CDR3 extends over 17 amino acids. Per germline, CDR1 SGHRS and CDR2 YFSETQ. CDR3 sequence: CASSLGISGWGNTEAFF. The CDR3 DNA sequence: TGCGCCAGCAGCTTGGGAATTTCGGGATGGGGGAACACTGAAGCTTTCTTT. Full variable domain (rest looked up from reference TRBV5-1 and TRBJ1-1): KAGVTQTPRYLIKTRGQQVTLSCSPISGHRSVSWYQQTPGQGLQFLFEYFSETQRNKGNFPGRFSGRQFSNSRSEMNVSTLELGDSALYLCASSLGISGWGNTEAFFGQGTRLTVV.

The chain combines TRBV9 with TRBJ2-7; 8 bases fit TRBD2. Trimming at V came to 2 bases and at J to 4 bases, leaving 8 bases not matched to a gene. The CDR3 runs to 15 residues. CDR1 and CDR2 from the germline V gene are SGDLS and YYNGEE. The CDR3 region is CASSVGAGVGYEQYF. The CDR3, as DNA: TGTGCCAGCAGCGTGGGAGCGGGAGTGGGATACGAGCAGTACTTC. The whole variable domain, remainder taken from reference TRBV9 and TRBJ2-7, is DSGVTQTPKHLITATGQRVTLRCSPRSGDLSVYWYQQSLDQGLQFLIQYYNGEERAKGNILERFSAQQFPDLHSELNLSSLELGDSALYFCASSVGAGVGYEQYFGPGTRLTVT.

This chain joins TRBV7-2 and TRBJ2-2, with 8 bases fitting TRBD1. Germline CDR1 SGHTA, CDR2 FQGNSA. V was clipped by 3 bases and J by 5 bases; unmatched bases: 2. The CDR3 sequence is 14 residues long. For the CDR3, the DNA is TGTGCCAGCAGCTTCAGGGGGCAGACCGGGGAGCTGTTTTTT. Translation: CASSFRGQTGELFF. Filled out from reference TRBV7-2 and TRBJ2-2, the complete variable domain reads GAGVSQSPSNKVTEKGKDVELRCDPISGHTALYWYRQSLGQGLEFLIYFQGNSAPDKSGLPSDRFSAERTGGSVSTLTIQRTQQEDSAVYLCASSFRGQTGELFFGEGSRLTVL.

This clone was seen once. CDR3 in amino acids: CASSQDVGRGNEQFF. The DNA for the CDR3 is TGCGCCAGCAGCCAAGATGTAGGAAGGGGCAATGAGCAGTTCTTC. The chain joins TRBV4-1 to TRBJ2-1; D perhaps matches TRBD1 (5 bases). Trimming stripped 0 bases from V and 6 bases from J, with 12 bases between. The length of the CDR3 is 15 residues. Germline V lookup: CDR1 MGHRA, CDR2 YSYEKL.